This T cell receptor (beta chain) was identified in a study of T-cell reconstitution after alpha-beta-depleted transplantation in children. Unique molecular identifiers were used in preparing the TCRbeta library. TCRdb reanalysed the PCR reads using MiXCR and keeps one entry per CDR3 protein. The sample has 600,000 to 700,000 distinct CDR3 sequences, roughly 17% seen once. V lost 2 bases to trimming and J lost 2 bases, with 16 bases between them. CDR3 length: 16 residues. Germline V gives CDR1 MRHNA, CDR2 SNTAGT. This clonotype was detected only once. The specimen was PBMCs from the stem cell graft donor, collected from the stem cell graft. The chain uses TRBV6-4 and TRBJ2-7; D gene ambiguous. This TCR was recovered from a human donor who donated a stem cell graft to a child with acute myeloid leukemia. CDR3 sequence reads: CASSDRVSGETYEQYV. The CDR3 DNA is TGTGCCAGCAGTGACCGGGTATCCGGTGAGACCTACGAGCAGTACGTC.